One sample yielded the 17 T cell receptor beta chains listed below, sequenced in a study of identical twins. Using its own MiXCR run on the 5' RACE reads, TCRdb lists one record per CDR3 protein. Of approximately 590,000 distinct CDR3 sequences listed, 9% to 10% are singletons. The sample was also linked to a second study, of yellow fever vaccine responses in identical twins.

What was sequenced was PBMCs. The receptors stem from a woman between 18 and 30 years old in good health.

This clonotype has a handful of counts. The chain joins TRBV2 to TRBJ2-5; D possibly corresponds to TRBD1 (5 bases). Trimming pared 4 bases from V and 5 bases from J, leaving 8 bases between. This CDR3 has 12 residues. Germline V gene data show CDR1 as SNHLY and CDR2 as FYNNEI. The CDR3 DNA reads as TGTGCCAGCAGTGTCAGGGCGGAGACCCAGTACTTC. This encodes CASSVRAETQYF.

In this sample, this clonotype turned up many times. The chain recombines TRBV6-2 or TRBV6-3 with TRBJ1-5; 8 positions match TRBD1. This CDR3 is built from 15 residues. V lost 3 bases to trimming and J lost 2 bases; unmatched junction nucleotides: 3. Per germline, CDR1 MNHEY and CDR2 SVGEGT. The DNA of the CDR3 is TGTGCCAGCAGTTATGGACAGGGCCGCAATCAGCCCCAGCATTTT. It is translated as CASSYGQGRNQPQHF.

The CDR3 protein is CASTDGGAVEYEQYF. CDR3 coding DNA: TGTGCCAGCACCGACGGGGGAGCGGTTGAATACGAGCAGTACTTC. V is TRBV25-1 and J is TRBJ2-7; the D gene is possibly TRBD2 (6 bases). The V and J ends lost 7 bases and 4 bases respectively, with 20 bases between them. CDR1 is MGHDK and CDR2 is SYGVNS in the germline V gene. The CDR3 has 15 amino acids.

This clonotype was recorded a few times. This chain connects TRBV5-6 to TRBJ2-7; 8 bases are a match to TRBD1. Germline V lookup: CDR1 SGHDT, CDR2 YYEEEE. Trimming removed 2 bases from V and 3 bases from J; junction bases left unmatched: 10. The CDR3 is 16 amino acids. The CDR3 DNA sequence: TGTGCCAGCAGCTTCTCATGGACAGGGAGTTACTACGAGCAGTACTTC. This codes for CASSFSWTGSYYEQYF.

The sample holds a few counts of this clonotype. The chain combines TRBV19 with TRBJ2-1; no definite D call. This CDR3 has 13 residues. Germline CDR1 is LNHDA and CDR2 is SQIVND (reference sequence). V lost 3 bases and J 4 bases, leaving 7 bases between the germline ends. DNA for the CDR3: TGTGCCAGTAGTATTCTAGAGTACAATGAGCAGTTCTTC. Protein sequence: CASSILEYNEQFF.

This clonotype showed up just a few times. The CDR3 DNA reads as TGCAGCGTTGAGTTTTGGGGCACTGAAGCTTTCTTT. It specifies CSVEFWGTEAFF. The chain recombines TRBV29-1 with TRBJ1-1; no definite D call. This CDR3 comprises 12 residues. V lost 3 bases, J lost 4 bases, and 9 bases lay in between. Germline loops: CDR1 SQVTM, CDR2 ANQGSEA.

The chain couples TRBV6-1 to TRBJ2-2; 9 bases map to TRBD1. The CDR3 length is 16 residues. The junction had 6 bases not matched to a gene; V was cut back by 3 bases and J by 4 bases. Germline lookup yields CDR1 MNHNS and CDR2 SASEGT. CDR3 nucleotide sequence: TGTGCCAGCAGTGACTTGGGACAGGGATTCACCGGGGAGCTGTTTTTT. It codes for CASSDLGQGFTGELFF.

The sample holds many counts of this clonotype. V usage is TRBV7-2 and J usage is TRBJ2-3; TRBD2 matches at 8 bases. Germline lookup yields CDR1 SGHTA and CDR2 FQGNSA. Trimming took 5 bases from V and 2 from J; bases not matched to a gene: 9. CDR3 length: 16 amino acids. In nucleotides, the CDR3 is TGTGCCAGCAGCCGCGGGAGCGGGGGAGCCACAGATACGCAGTATTTT. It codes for CASSRGSGGATDTQYF.

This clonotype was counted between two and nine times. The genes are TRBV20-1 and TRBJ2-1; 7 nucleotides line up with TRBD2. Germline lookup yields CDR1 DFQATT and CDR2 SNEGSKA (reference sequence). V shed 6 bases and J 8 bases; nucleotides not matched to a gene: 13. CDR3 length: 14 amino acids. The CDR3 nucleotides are TGCAGTGCCCCATGGACTAGTGTTAGCTATGAGCAGTTCTTC. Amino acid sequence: CSAPWTSVSYEQFF.

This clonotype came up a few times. CDR3 amino acids: CSALPGLAKINEQFF. The CDR3 bases are TGCAGTGCTCTCCCGGGACTAGCGAAAATAAATGAGCAGTTCTTC. The V gene is TRBV20-1, the J gene TRBJ2-1; 10 bases fit TRBD2. V was clipped by 5 bases and J by 7 bases; unmatched bases: 11. This CDR3 comprises 15 residues. Looked up from germline, CDR1 is DFQATT and CDR2 is SNEGSKA (reference sequence).

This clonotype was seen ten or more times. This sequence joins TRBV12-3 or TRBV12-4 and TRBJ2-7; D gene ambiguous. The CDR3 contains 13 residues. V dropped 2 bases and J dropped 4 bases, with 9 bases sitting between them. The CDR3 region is CASSLKATYEQYF. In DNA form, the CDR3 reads TGTGCCAGCAGTTTAAAGGCGACGTACGAGCAGTACTTC.

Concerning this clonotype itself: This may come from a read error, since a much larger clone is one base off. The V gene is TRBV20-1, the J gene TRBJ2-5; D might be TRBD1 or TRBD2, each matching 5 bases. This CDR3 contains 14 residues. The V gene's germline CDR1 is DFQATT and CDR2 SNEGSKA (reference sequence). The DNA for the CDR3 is TGCAGTGCTAGTAGGGACCCCAGAGAAGAGAACCAGTACTTC. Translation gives CSASRDPREENQYF.

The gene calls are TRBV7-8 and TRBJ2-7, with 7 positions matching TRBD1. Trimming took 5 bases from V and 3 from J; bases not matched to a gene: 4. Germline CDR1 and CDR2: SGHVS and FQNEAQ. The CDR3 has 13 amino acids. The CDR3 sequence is CASSVRQGYEQYF. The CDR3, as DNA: TGTGCCAGCAGCGTAAGACAGGGCTACGAGCAGTACTTC.

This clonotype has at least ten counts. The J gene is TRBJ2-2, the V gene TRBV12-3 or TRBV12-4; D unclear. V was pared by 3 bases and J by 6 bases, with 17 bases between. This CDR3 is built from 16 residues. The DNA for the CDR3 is TGTGCCAGCAGTTTCGAGGCAGGAAAAAAGGCCGGGGAGCTGTTTTTT. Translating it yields CASSFEAGKKAGELFF.

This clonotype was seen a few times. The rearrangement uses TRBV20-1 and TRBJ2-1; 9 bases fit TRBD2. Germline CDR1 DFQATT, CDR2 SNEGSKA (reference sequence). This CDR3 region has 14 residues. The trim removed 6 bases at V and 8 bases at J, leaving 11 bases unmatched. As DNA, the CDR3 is TGCAGTGCGCCCGAGCGGGAGGTGAGGGATGAGCAGTTCTTC. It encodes CSAPEREVRDEQFF.

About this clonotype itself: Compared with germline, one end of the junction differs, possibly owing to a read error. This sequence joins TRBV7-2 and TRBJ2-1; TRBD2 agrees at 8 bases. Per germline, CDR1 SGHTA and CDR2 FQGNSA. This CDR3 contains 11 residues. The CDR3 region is CASSAAGVPNF. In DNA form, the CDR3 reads TGTGCCAGCAGCGCAGCGGGGGTCCCCAACTTC.

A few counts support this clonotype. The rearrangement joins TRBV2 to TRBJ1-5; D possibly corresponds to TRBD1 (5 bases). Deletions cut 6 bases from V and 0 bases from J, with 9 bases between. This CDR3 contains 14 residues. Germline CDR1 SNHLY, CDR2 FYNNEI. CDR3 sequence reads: CASRQAYSNQPQHF. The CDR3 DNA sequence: TGTGCCAGCAGACAGGCCTATAGCAATCAGCCCCAGCATTTT. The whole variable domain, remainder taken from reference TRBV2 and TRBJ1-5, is EPEVTQTPSHQVTQMGQEVILRCVPISNHLYFYWYRQILGQKVEFLVSFYNNEISEKSEIFDDQFSVERPDGSNFTLKIRSTKLEDSAMYFCASRQAYSNQPQHFGDGTRLSIL.